This T cell receptor beta chain was sequenced in a study of immune characterization of retroperitoneal liposarcoma. TCRdb recomputed calls from the PCR reads with MiXCR, one row per CDR3 protein. The sample contains under 13,000 distinct CDR3 sequences, around a quarter of which appear only once. Germline V gene lookup returns CDR1 MNHGY and CDR2 SAAAGT. Trimming stripped 6 bases from V and 5 bases from J, with 16 bases between. This CDR3 has 15 residues. This clonotype originated in a male donor with retroperitoneal liposarcoma. The chain is built from TRBV6-8 and TRBJ2-2, with D maybe TRBD2 (7 bases). The sequencing sample was made of tumor tissue. The CDR3 bases are TGTGCCAGCAGCCCCCGGGGAGGGGGAACCGGGGAGCTGTTTTTT. Translated: CASSPRGGGTGELFF.